This entry concerns a single T cell receptor (beta chain). The method was immunoSEQ multiplex PCR; TCRdb's version includes in-frame clones alone and lacks a portion of them. Seen here are 250,000 to 300,000 clones, around 81% observed once, and the top ten hold around 2.9%. This specimen belongs to a study of blood T cell repertoires in COVID-19. Study summary: Sources were T cells, B-cell-depleted T cells, or PBMCs; the material itself was cDNA or gDNA.

V shed 1 base and J 5 bases; nucleotides not matched to a gene: 5. Germline V gives CDR1 SEHNR, CDR2 FQNEAQ (reference sequence). CDR3 length: 15 amino acids. This TCR was recovered from a woman aged 55-69 years with active or convalescent COVID-19. The rearrangement joins TRBV7-9 to TRBJ2-3; 8 nucleotides agree with TRBD2. The sample consisted of peripheral blood. CDR3: CASSLGSGGQDTQYF. The CDR3 DNA reads TGTGCCAGCAGCTTAGGATCGGGGGGGCAAGATACGCAGTATTTT.